The source of this TCR beta chain is a study of blood T cell repertoires in COVID-19. Study-wide context: There were acute and convalescent COVID-19 samples, and they came from the United States, Italy and Spain. PBMCs, B-cell-depleted T cells, or T cells provided the cDNA or gDNA that made up the material.

TCRdb's table, derived via immunoSEQ multiplex PCR, lists solely in-frame clones and lacks some. The sample includes roughly 100,000 clones, 84% of them seen just once. Per germline, CDR1 MDHEN and CDR2 SYDVKM. V was pared by 1 base and J by 7 bases, with 11 bases of the junction left unmatched. The CDR3 sequence is 16 residues long. The source is a man between 60 and 70 years old with acute or convalescent COVID-19. The chain carries TRBV28 and TRBJ2-7, with TRBD1 identical over 9 bases. Sequencing was done on a sample of peripheral blood. The CDR3 DNA sequence: TGTGCCAGCAGTTTATTAGGGGGACAGGGTTATTGGGAGCAGTACTTC. Residues: CASSLLGGQGYWEQYF.